This TCR beta chain originates from a study of blood T cell repertoires in COVID-19. Germline V gives CDR1 MNHEY, CDR2 SMNVEV (reference sequence). V was clipped by 6 bases and J by 4 bases, with 30 bases between them. The length of the CDR3 is 19 residues. In the authors' workflow: Reference gene primer amplification gave nucleated cell count estimates. The protocol was immunoSEQ multiplex PCR, while the TCRdb copy is restricted to in-frame clones and leaves out a portion. D and trimming were read from the DNA, whereas the V and J calls and clone size are those reported in that table. The sample shows approximately 26,000 clones, approximately 77% of them seen only once.

The chain employs TRBV27 and TRBJ2-5; unclear D gene. This TCR was recovered from a man older than 75 with active or convalescent COVID-19. Material for sequencing was peripheral blood. The CDR3 sequence: CASSHYYITPVGRGETQYF. In DNA, the CDR3 is TGTGCCAGCAGCCACTATTATATTACCCCAGTAGGAAGAGGAGAGACCCAGTACTTC.